The present entry profiles one T cell receptor beta chain with its context. V was pared by 6 bases and J by 2 bases, with 3 bases of the junction left unmatched. The CDR3 extends over 15 amino acids. Germline lookup yields CDR1 SEHNR and CDR2 FQNEAQ (reference sequence). This entry belongs to a study of shared clonotypes between healthy human individuals. As defined, naive CD8 cells were CD45RO-negative and positively selected for CCR7, with terminally differentiated effector memory CD45RA+ cells excluded. The assay was immunoSEQ multiplex PCR, and TCRdb's table has in-frame clones only and misses some. The sample shows about 2 million clones, about 95% of them seen only once.

The sequence came from a young man in good health. This chain links TRBV7-9 with TRBJ2-1, with 11 bases identical to TRBD2. Material: naive CD8+ T cells sorted from blood. DNA for the CDR3: TGTGCCAGCAGGGTAGCGGGAGGGACCTACAATGAGCAGTTCTTC. Its translation is CASRVAGGTYNEQFF.